This T cell receptor beta chain came from a study of shared clonotypes between healthy human individuals. Produced via immunoSEQ multiplex PCR; TCRdb's table is partial and in-frame only. The sample shows 2 million to 2.5 million clones, roughly 95% of them seen only once. A remark on this clone: The same CDR3 also results from other DNA sequences found in this sample.

The V gene's germline CDR1 is SGHRS and CDR2 YFSETQ. This CDR3 is built from 15 residues. The V and J ends lost 2 bases and 6 bases respectively, with 16 bases between them. The source of this sequence is a man between 18 and 29 years old in good health. The J gene is TRBJ2-3, the V gene TRBV5-1; D is ambiguous. Material for sequencing was naive CD4+ T cells sorted from blood. Subset given: CD45RA+ positively selected. The CDR3 spells CASSLGSGDTDTQYF. In nucleotides, the CDR3 is TGCGCCAGCAGCTTAGGGTCAGGAGATACGGATACGCAGTATTTT.